This T cell receptor (beta chain) was recorded in a study of cytomegalovirus exposure and HLA in healthy donors. Notes on the study in general: Evidence from a later analysis indicated that most CMV-associated TCR beta chains looked HLA-restricted.

Regarding this clone: Antigen unknown.

This CDR3 is 14 amino acids long. Germline V gives CDR1 MGHRA, CDR2 YSYEKL. V lost 0 bases and J 7 bases, leaving 9 bases between the germline ends. 13 Jbeta primers and 60 Vbeta primers were used for the PCR. The method was immunoSEQ multiplex PCR; TCRdb's version includes in-frame clones alone and lacks a portion of them. The sample consists of approximately 160,000 clones, around 78% of them appearing once. Sequences were obtained from PBMCs. J is TRBJ2-2 and V is TRBV4-1; TRBD1 is a possible D gene (5 bases). This receptor was taken from a female donor in good health and CMV-seronegative. For the CDR3, the DNA is TGCGCCAGCAGCCAAGATGCGGACATCGGGGAGCTGTTTTTT. Protein: CASSQDADIGELFF.